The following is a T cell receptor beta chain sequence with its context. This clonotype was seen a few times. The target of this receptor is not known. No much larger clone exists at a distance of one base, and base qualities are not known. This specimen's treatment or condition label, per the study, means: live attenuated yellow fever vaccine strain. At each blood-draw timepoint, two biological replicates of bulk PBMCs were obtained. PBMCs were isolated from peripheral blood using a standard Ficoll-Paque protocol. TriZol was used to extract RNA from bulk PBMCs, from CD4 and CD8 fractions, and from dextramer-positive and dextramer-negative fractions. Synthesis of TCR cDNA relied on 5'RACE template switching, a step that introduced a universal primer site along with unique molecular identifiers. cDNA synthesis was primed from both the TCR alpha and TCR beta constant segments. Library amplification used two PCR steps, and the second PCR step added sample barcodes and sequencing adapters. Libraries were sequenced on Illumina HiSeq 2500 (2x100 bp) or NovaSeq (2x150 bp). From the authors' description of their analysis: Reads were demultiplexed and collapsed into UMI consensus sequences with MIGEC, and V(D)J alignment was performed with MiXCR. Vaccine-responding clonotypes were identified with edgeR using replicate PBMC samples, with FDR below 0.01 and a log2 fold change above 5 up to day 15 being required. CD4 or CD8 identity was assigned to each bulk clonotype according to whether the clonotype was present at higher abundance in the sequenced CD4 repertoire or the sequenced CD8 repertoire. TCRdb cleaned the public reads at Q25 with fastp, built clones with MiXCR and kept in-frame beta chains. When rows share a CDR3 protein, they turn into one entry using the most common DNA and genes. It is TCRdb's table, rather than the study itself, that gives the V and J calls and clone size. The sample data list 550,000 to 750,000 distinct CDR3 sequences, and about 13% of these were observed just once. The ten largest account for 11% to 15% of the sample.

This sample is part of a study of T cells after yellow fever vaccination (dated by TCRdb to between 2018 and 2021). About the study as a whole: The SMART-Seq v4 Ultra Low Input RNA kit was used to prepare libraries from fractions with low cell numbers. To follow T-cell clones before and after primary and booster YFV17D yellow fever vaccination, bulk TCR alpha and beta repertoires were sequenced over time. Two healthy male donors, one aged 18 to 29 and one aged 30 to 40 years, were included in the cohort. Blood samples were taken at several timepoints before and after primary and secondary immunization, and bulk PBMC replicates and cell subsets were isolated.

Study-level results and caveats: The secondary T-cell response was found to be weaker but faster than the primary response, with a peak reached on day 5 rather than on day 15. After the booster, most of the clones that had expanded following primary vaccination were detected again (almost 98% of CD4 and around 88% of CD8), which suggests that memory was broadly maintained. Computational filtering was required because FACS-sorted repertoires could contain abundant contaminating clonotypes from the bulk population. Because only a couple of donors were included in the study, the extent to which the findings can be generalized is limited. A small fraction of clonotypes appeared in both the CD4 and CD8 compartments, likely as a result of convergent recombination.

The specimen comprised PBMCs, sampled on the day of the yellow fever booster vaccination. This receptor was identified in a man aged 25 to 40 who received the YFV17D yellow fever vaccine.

The DNA is TGTGCCAGCACAGTGGCGGGGGCCAACGTCCTGACTTTC. Translated, it reads CASTVAGANVLTF. Rearrangement joined TRBV6-1 to TRBJ2-6, with the D gene not clear enough to name. The V and J ends are trimmed by 7 bases and 4 bases, leaving 8 bases between them. The CDR3 spans 13 residues, from the cysteine through the phenylalanine. The sequence is cut down to CDR3 DNA, 39 bases in frame from base 1. CDR1 and CDR2 were assigned from the germline V gene as MNHNS and SASEGT.